The 9 T cell receptor beta chains listed next were all sequenced from one sample in a study of T cell repertoires in urothelial bladder cancer (dated by TCRdb to between 2017 and 2020). Library generation was performed with the immunoSEQ multiplex PCR assay. TCRdb limited this immuneACCESS table to in-frame rearrangements with V and J called. A share of clones is missing; checked studies link under half to unresolved V genes, and the rest is unexplained. Within this sample are 10,000 or so clones, with about 64% of them counted one time only. Approximately 7% of the sample goes to the ten largest clones. The specimen sequenced was tumor-infiltrating cells from bladder cancer. These receptors came from a human donor with a benign inflammatory bladder lesion.

The genes are TRBV28 and TRBJ1-1; D gene unclear. This CDR3 contains 16 residues. Trimming removed 1 base at V and 0 bases at J, with 12 bases between. Germline V lookup: CDR1 MDHEN, CDR2 SYDVKM. The CDR3 region is CASSLLRFGMNTEAFF. The CDR3 nucleotides are TGTGCCAGCAGTTTATTGAGGTTTGGAATGAACACTGAAGCTTTCTTT.

This clone was seen a handful of times. The chain carries TRBV15 and TRBJ2-5, with TRBD1 as a possible D gene (6 bases). Trimming pared 3 bases from V and 5 bases from J, leaving 16 bases between. The CDR3 runs 15 residues. From germline, CDR1 is LNHNV and CDR2 YYDKDF (reference sequence). The CDR3 loop is CATSSELQGGETQYF. The CDR3 DNA reads TGTGCCACCAGCAGCGAGTTACAGGGCGGGGAGACCCAGTACTTC.

V usage is TRBV11-3 and J usage is TRBJ1-5; a weak D match, TRBD1 (5 bases). Germline V lookup: CDR1 SGHNT, CDR2 YENEEA. The CDR3 spans 17 residues. V was clipped by 0 bases and J by 3 bases, with 15 bases between them. The DNA for the CDR3 is TGTGCCAGCAGCTTAGATTGGGGGGGAGAGAACAATCAGCCCCAGCATTTT. The encoded protein is CASSLDWGGENNQPQHF.

A few counts support this clone. The chain links TRBV5-1 to TRBJ2-3; D may be TRBD1 (5 bases). V lost 4 bases and J 6 bases, leaving 15 bases between the germline ends. The CDR3 runs 14 residues. Germline CDR1 and CDR2: SGHRS and YFSETQ. For the CDR3, the DNA is TGCGCCAGCAGCCTGGGGCAGGCAGGCGATACGCAGTATTTT. Translated, it gives CASSLGQAGDTQYF.

This clone has a handful of counts. V is TRBV5-8 and J is TRBJ1-1; weak D call: TRBD1 (5 bases). The germline gives CDR1 SGHTS, CDR2 YDEGEE. V dropped 4 bases and J dropped 8 bases, with 18 bases sitting between them. This CDR3 region has 14 residues. CDR3 residues: CASSPPQGLGEAFF. The CDR3 bases are TGTGCCAGCAGCCCTCCCCAGGGTCTTGGGGAAGCTTTCTTT.

The genes are TRBV2 and TRBJ2-2; TRBD2 aligns across 7 bases. The CDR3 sequence is 14 residues long. Germline assignment: CDR1 SNHLY and CDR2 FYNNEI. The V gene end was trimmed by 7 bases and the J gene end by 1 base; junction bases not matched to a gene: 3. CDR3 loop: CASTAGLNTGELFF. The DNA for the CDR3 is TGTGCCAGCACAGCGGGGCTGAACACCGGGGAGCTGTTTTTT.

The chain is built from TRBV2 and TRBJ1-1, with no clear D. V lost 5 bases and J 1 base, leaving 8 bases between the germline ends. This CDR3 is built from 13 residues. Germline CDR1 reads SNHLY; CDR2 reads FYNNEI. CDR3 amino acids: CASSLGPNTEAFF. Here the CDR3 DNA reads TGTGCCAGCAGTTTAGGGCCGAACACTGAAGCTTTCTTT.

The V and J genes are TRBV7-9 and TRBJ2-7; a weak D match, TRBD1 (5 bases). The CDR3 consists of 16 residues. The germline V gene encodes CDR1 SEHNR and CDR2 FQNEAQ (reference sequence). The V and J ends lost 5 bases and 4 bases respectively, with 21 bases between them. The CDR3 region has the DNA TGTGCCAGCAGCCCAAGGGGAAGGGCCCCACTGTACGAGCAGTACTTC. This codes for CASSPRGRAPLYEQYF.

The chain is built from TRBV9 and TRBJ1-1; D ambiguous. The V end was cut by 2 bases, the J end by 1 base, with 6 bases between. Germline V gene lookup returns CDR1 SGDLS and CDR2 YYNGEE. The CDR3 runs to 13 residues. Here the CDR3 reads CASSVGPNTEAFF. The CDR3 DNA follows: TGTGCCAGCAGCGTTGGACCGAACACTGAAGCTTTCTTT.